The table lists the clone carrying this T cell receptor beta chain with a count of one. Produced via immunoSEQ multiplex PCR; TCRdb's table is partial and in-frame only. Seen here are nearly 90,000 clones, more than 75% observed once, and the top ten hold about 1.5%. Germline V gene data show CDR1 as KGHSH and CDR2 as LQKENI. Trimming left V 6 bases short and J 5 bases short, with 16 bases between. This CDR3 has 14 amino acids. The data originate from a study of OX40 agonist ivuxolimab in advanced cancers. Source: CD4+ or CD8+ T cells sorted from blood, taken in a trial of the OX40 agonist ivuxolimab. The chain is built from TRBV18 and TRBJ1-1; unclear D gene. This sequence originates from an adult with an advanced solid tumor such as melanoma, head and neck, liver or kidney cancer. The CDR3 protein is CASSPSPGTTEAFF. DNA of the CDR3: TGTGCCAGCTCTCCCAGCCCGGGAACAACTGAAGCTTTCTTT. The complete variable domain, with remaining parts taken from reference TRBV18 and TRBJ1-1, reads NAGVMQNPRHLVRRRGQEARLRCSPMKGHSHVYWYRQLPEEGLKFMVYLQKENIIDESGMPKERFSAEFPKEGPSILRIQQVVRGDSAAYFCASSPSPGTTEAFFGQGTRLTVV.